This T cell receptor beta chain was recovered during a study of CD8+ T cells in alopecia areata. This clone was seen a few times. Its antigen is undetermined. cDNA reverse transcribed from extracted RNA served as the sequencing template. Using immunoSEQ multiplex PCR, the repertoire was profiled, and TCRdb retains in-frame clones only, with some absent. The data show about 210,000 clones, approximately 67% seen once. Regarding treatment: oral pan-JAK inhibitor, 5-10 mg twice daily. The study, taken as a whole, reports: Numerous clones, expanded in lesions, remained in scalp and blood during tofacitinib.

The CDR3 has 12 amino acids. V was clipped by 9 bases and J by 9 bases, with 17 bases between them. Germline-derived CDR1 and CDR2 are MNHNY and SVGAGI (reference sequence). The sequencing used CD4+ T cells sorted from blood, collected around week 44, from a patient treated with tofacitinib. The chain is built from TRBV6-6 and TRBJ1-1; TRBD1 might be the D (5 bases). This receptor was identified in a human donor with alopecia areata. CDR3 sequence: CASGRGIYQAFF. CDR3 bases: TGTGCCAGTGGAAGGGGAATCTACCAAGCTTTCTTT.